The 25 T cell receptor beta chains below come from one sample, sequenced in a study of blood T cell repertoires in COVID-19. Clones were read by immunoSEQ multiplex PCR, and TCRdb kept only the in-frame ones, dropping some. This table holds about 190,000 clones, 84% found once. Sequencing was carried out using peripheral blood. The receptor set was obtained from a woman in her seventies with active or convalescent COVID-19.

The J gene is TRBJ2-3, the V gene TRBV2; TRBD2 matches at 12 bases. The germline V gene encodes CDR1 SNHLY and CDR2 FYNNEI. The CDR3 is made up of 15 amino acids. V lost 2 bases, J lost 5 bases, and 2 bases stayed unmatched. This CDR3 reads CASSETLAGGDTQYF. The CDR3 bases are TGTGCCAGCAGTGAAACACTAGCGGGGGGAGATACGCAGTATTTT.

The CDR3 DNA reads as TGTGCCAGTAGTAGCGGGACAGGGGGTACCTACGAGCAGTACTTC. This sequence encodes CASSSGTGGTYEQYF. The gene calls are TRBV19 and TRBJ2-7; 11 nucleotides align to TRBD1. V lost 4 bases to trimming and J lost 2 bases; unmatched junction nucleotides: 4. The germline CDR1 and CDR2 sequences are LNHDA and SQIVND (reference sequence). This CDR3 region has 15 residues.

V usage is TRBV6-6 and J usage is TRBJ1-1, with D unresolved. The germline CDR1 and CDR2 sequences are MNHNY and SVGAGI (reference sequence). The CDR3 has 12 residues. V was shortened by 8 bases and J by 5 bases, with 12 bases between the two germline ends. The CDR3 sequence is CASDFPGTEAFF. The CDR3 bases are TGTGCCAGCGACTTTCCGGGGACTGAAGCTTTCTTT.

The chain uses TRBV24-1 and TRBJ1-1; D remains ambiguous. V was shortened by 12 bases and J by 5 bases, with 15 bases between the two germline ends. CDR3 size: 12 residues. Germline CDR1 KGHDR, CDR2 SFDVKD. The CDR3 here is CAPLDRVTEAFF. The DNA for the CDR3 is TGTGCCCCTTTAGACCGGGTTACTGAAGCTTTCTTT.

The chain recombines TRBV18 with TRBJ2-5; 11 positions agree with TRBD2. Germline CDR1 and CDR2: KGHSH and LQKENI. V lost 6 bases and J lost 2; bases outside the gene matches: 2. The CDR3 covers 14 residues. The DNA of the CDR3 is TGTGCCAGCTCGGGACTAGCGGTTCAAGAGACCCAGTACTTC. Encoded protein: CASSGLAVQETQYF.

The chain links TRBV18 to TRBJ1-6; no firm D call. V was shortened by 6 bases and J by 4 bases, with 10 bases between the two germline ends. CDR1 is KGHSH and CDR2 is LQKENI in the germline V gene. The CDR3 is 14 amino acids. The CDR3, as DNA: TGTGCCAGCTCCCCCCAAGCATATAATTCACCCCTCCACTTT. It encodes CASSPQAYNSPLHF.

This rearrangement joins TRBV7-9 to TRBJ2-2; 8 nucleotides agree with TRBD1. V dropped 3 bases and J dropped 2; count of bases not matched to a gene: 2. CDR3 length: 15 amino acids. Germline V gene sequence: CDR1 SEHNR, CDR2 FQNEAQ (reference sequence). CDR3 amino acids: CASSLTGVNTGELFF. In DNA, the CDR3 is TGTGCCAGCAGCTTGACAGGGGTCAACACCGGGGAGCTGTTTTTT.

The chain has TRBV30 and TRBJ1-2, with a possible D match to TRBD1 (6 bases). CDR1 and CDR2 (germline): GTSNPN, SVGIG (reference sequence). This CDR3 contains 12 residues. Trimming shortened V by 0 bases and J by 9 bases, and 11 bases separated the two germline ends. The CDR3 sequence is CAWSVQGFRYTF. CDR3 coding DNA: TGTGCCTGGAGTGTCCAGGGGTTCCGCTACACCTTC.

V and J are TRBV10-1 and TRBJ2-5, with 13 nucleotides matching TRBD2. This CDR3 spans 15 amino acids. V lost 4 bases, J lost 5 bases, and 4 bases stayed unmatched. CDR1 and CDR2 (germline): WNHNN, SYGVQD (reference sequence). CDR3 residues: CASSAGTSGTETQYF. Here the CDR3 DNA reads TGCGCCAGCAGTGCCGGGACTAGCGGGACGGAGACCCAGTACTTC.

The chain is built from TRBV19 and TRBJ1-3; D call uncertain. This CDR3 spans 16 amino acids. The V end lost 8 bases, the J end lost 2 bases, and 19 bases lay between the germline ends. The germline V gene has CDR1 LNHDA and CDR2 SQIVND (reference sequence). CDR3 in amino acids: CASSDGGRGTGNTIYF. The CDR3 DNA follows: TGTGCCAGTTCTGACGGAGGGCGTGGGACTGGAAACACCATATATTTT.

This clone was seen a few times. The chain recombines TRBV9 with TRBJ2-6; 9 positions match TRBD1. Per the germline V gene, CDR1 is SGDLS and CDR2 is YYNGEE. This CDR3 region has 16 residues. Losses at the gene ends were 3 bases for V and 2 bases for J; bases not matched to a gene: 3. CDR3 sequence (DNA): TGTGCCAGCAGCGCCGGGACAGGGACTGGGGCCAACGTCCTGACTTTC. Translation gives CASSAGTGTGANVLTF.

The chain recombines TRBV9 with TRBJ1-2, with D maybe TRBD1 (6 bases). Germline assignment: CDR1 SGDLS and CDR2 YYNGEE. The germline V and J ends were trimmed by 0 bases and 4 bases, with 13 bases remaining between them. The CDR3 sequence is 15 residues long. For the CDR3, the DNA is TGTGCCAGCAGCGTAGGGCCGCAGGGGCCCTATGGCTACACCTTC. This codes for CASSVGPQGPYGYTF.

This clone was picked up a small number of times. J is TRBJ1-2 and V is TRBV20-1; the D is unclear. V gave up 3 bases and J gave up 4 bases, with 24 bases separating them. CDR1 is DFQATT, CDR2 SNEGSKA, per germline (reference sequence). This CDR3 has 17 residues. Here the CDR3 reads CSASLAGSAGYGYGYTF. CDR3 bases: TGCAGTGCTAGTCTTGCGGGGTCGGCGGGGTATGGCTATGGCTACACCTTC.

The CDR3 nucleotides are TGCAGCGTTGAAGCCCGGACAGATACGCAGTATTTT. As protein: CSVEARTDTQYF. The chain has TRBV29-1 and TRBJ2-3; D is undetermined. This CDR3 is built from 12 residues. Germline CDR1 is SQVTM and CDR2 is ANQGSEA. The ends were cut back, 1 base at V and 3 bases at J, with 5 bases in the middle.

This chain uses TRBV11-2 with TRBJ2-5; D unclear. Trimming took 5 bases from V and 5 from J, leaving 9 bases between them. The CDR3 is 12 residues long. The germline V gene has CDR1 SGHAT and CDR2 FQNNGV. In DNA, the CDR3 is TGTGCCAGCAGCCCCACCGGGGAGACCCAGTACTTC. Its translation: CASSPTGETQYF. Complete variable domain (other parts from reference TRBV11-2 and TRBJ2-5): EAGVAQSPRYKIIEKRQSVAFWCNPISGHATLYWYQQILGQGPKLLIQFQNNGVVDDSQLPKDRFSAERLKGVDSTLKIQPAKLEDSAVYLCASSPTGETQYFGPGTRLLVL.

The count of this clone is one. In nucleotides, the CDR3 is TGTGCCAGCAGCCAAGGAGGCAGAGTAAACTATGGCTACACCTTC. It translates to CASSQGGRVNYGYTF. The rearrangement uses TRBV4-2 and TRBJ1-2; D gene ambiguous. The CDR3 is 15 residues long. The V end lost 1 base, the J end lost 2 bases, and 11 bases lay between the germline ends. Germline V CDR1 and CDR2: LGHNA, YNFKEQ.

The CDR3 here is CASSQFLTGNTEAFF. CDR3 sequence (DNA): TGTGCCAGCAGTCAGTTCCTTACAGGGAACACTGAAGCTTTCTTT. The chain has TRBV6-5 and TRBJ1-1, with D maybe TRBD1 (5 bases). The germline V gene encodes CDR1 MNHEY and CDR2 SVGAGI. This CDR3 has 15 residues. The V gene lost 5 bases and the J gene lost 1 base, with 14 bases spanning the gap.

CDR3 loop: CASSAQGAYGYTF. The CDR3 DNA follows: TGTGCCAGCAGCGCACAGGGGGCCTATGGCTACACCTTC. This chain links TRBV9 with TRBJ1-2; 9 nucleotides align to TRBD1. This CDR3 has 13 amino acids. The germline CDR1 and CDR2 sequences are SGDLS and YYNGEE. After removal of 3 bases from V and 4 bases from J, the junction contained 1 base not matched to a gene.

The J gene is TRBJ2-1, the V gene TRBV4-2, with 7 bases identical to TRBD2. Germline CDR1 reads LGHNA; CDR2 reads YNFKEQ. Trimming at V came to 1 base and at J to 7 bases, leaving 7 bases not matched to a gene. The CDR3 loop spans 15 amino acids. CDR3 coding DNA: TGTGCCAGCAGCCAAGCAGGCGGGAGTGGGAATGAGCAGTTCTTC. This translates into CASSQAGGSGNEQFF.

The CDR3 region is CSVFRAADITDTQYF. Written as DNA, the CDR3 is TGCAGCGTTTTCAGGGCGGCAGATATCACAGATACGCAGTATTTT. The chain combines TRBV29-1 with TRBJ2-3; tentatively, D is TRBD1 (5 bases). CDR1 and CDR2 (germline): SQVTM, ANQGSEA. CDR3 length: 15 amino acids. V lost 5 bases and J 2 bases, leaving 17 bases between the germline ends.

The chain employs TRBV5-1 and TRBJ2-7; D may be TRBD1 (5 bases). V dropped 4 bases and J dropped 0 bases, with 8 bases sitting between them. The CDR3 length is 13 residues. Germline-derived CDR1 and CDR2 are SGHRS and YFSETQ. The chain's CDR3 is CASSIDSSYEQYF. The DNA for the CDR3 is TGCGCCAGCAGCATAGACAGCTCCTACGAGCAGTACTTC.

The chain has TRBV12-3 or TRBV12-4 and TRBJ1-2, with D perhaps TRBD1 (6 bases). The CDR3 sequence is 13 residues long. V was trimmed by 4 bases and J by 8 bases, leaving 14 bases between them. The CDR3 bases are TGTGCCAGCAGTTCCCGAGGACAGAGCGGCTACACCTTC. Its protein is CASSSRGQSGYTF.

The chain links TRBV5-1 to TRBJ2-3, with D perhaps TRBD1 (6 bases). This CDR3 region has 15 residues. V was cut by 5 bases and J by 5 bases, with 18 bases left in between. Germline assignment: CDR1 SGHRS and CDR2 YFSETQ. CDR3 DNA: TGCGCCAGCAGTGCAGGGGACGTTGTTGGAGATACGCAGTATTTT. Protein product: CASSAGDVVGDTQYF.

The chain joins TRBV19 to TRBJ1-2; TRBD1 is a possible D gene (6 bases). Germline assignment: CDR1 LNHDA and CDR2 SQIVND (reference sequence). V was cut by 5 bases and J by 4 bases, with 20 bases left in between. The CDR3 sequence is 16 residues long. The CDR3 sequence is CASSGQGSLRSYGYTF. CDR3 sequence (DNA): TGTGCCAGTAGTGGGCAGGGGAGCCTGCGTTCCTATGGCTACACCTTC.

The chain links TRBV14 to TRBJ2-1; 7 positions agree with TRBD2. Unmatched junction bases numbered 5, after V lost 1 base and J lost 2 bases. This CDR3 is 16 amino acids long. Germline lookup yields CDR1 SGHDN and CDR2 FVKESK. For the CDR3, the DNA is TGTGCCAGCAGCCAAGCAATCCGGGGGGCCTACAATGAGCAGTTCTTC. It codes for CASSQAIRGAYNEQFF.